This TCR beta chain was observed in a study of shared clonotypes between healthy human individuals (dated by TCRdb to 2020 to 2021). Background on the whole study: The cohort comprised a couple of women and three men aged 18 to 49 years. For each donor, CD4 naive and CD4 memory were each given three plates, CD8 naive was given two plates, and CD8 memory was given one plate. Per donor, leukapheresis produced somewhere between about 0.8 and 9 billion PBMCs. To estimate repertoire size and how much clonotype sharing occurs between individuals, the study deeply sequenced the blood TCR repertoires of about five healthy adults. Different laboratories and diverse techniques were used to prepare libraries and sequence TCR repertoires, to increase sequencing depth and limit assay-specific biases.

CD8 naive samples were obtained by positive selection for CCR7 among CD45RO-negative cells, yielding a CD45RA+CCR7+ population from which TemRA cells were excluded. The donors were healthy, HIV-negative adults who had no recently reported acute infections or vaccinations. Every donor was a Caucasian adult living in Nashville, Tennessee, USA. After blood collection by leukapheresis, PBMCs were isolated using Ficoll-Histopaque density gradient centrifugation and then cryopreserved in the vapor phase of liquid nitrogen. Analytical flow cytometry was used to check the purity and quantity of each magnetically sorted T cell population. Each sorted fraction had its genomic DNA isolated and then quantified by UV absorbance on a Nanodrop 2000c. Comments on this clone: The specificity of this receptor is unknown. No base-level quality is on record; no much larger clone is a single base apart.

The paper's findings and limits, for the study overall: Rarefaction of sorted-subset datasets indicated incomplete sequencing despite the large sequencing depth. Pairwise subsampling led to the expectation that sequencing depth would affect the degree of clonotype sharing among donors. Naive subsets generally had larger estimated clonotype richness than memory subsets. When four donors were compared, the shared fraction of clonotypes was 5% to 6.5% for naive CD4, over 3% for naive CD8, 2.3% for memory CD4, and 0.3% to 0.5% for memory CD8. Clonotypes shared by all four sorted-subset donors showed higher generation probabilities than non-shared clonotypes. The genetic and exposure-history diversity represented was limited by the small number of donors. Sampling was restricted to blood, and TCR repertoires in tissues likely differ from the TCR repertoires found in blood.

Between the V and J ends, shortened by 6 bases and 1 base respectively, the junction contains 22 bases. Measured from the cysteine to the phenylalanine, the CDR3 is 17 residues long. Only the CDR3 DNA stays, 51 bases, in frame from base 1. The germline V gene specifies MDHEN as CDR1 and SYDVKM as CDR2. TCR CDR3 regions were amplified from genomic DNA by multiplex PCR using the deep immunoSEQ assay. Extracted genomic DNA from each cell subset was distributed evenly across all wells of several immunoSEQ 96-well plates, and each plate was treated as a replicate. Each replicate PCR for sorted subsets received roughly 200 ng genomic DNA, equal to about 30,000 T cell genomes. The purified libraries were quantified using a Qubit 3.0 fluorometer, sized with a Bioanalyzer 2100, and then quantified again using the KAPA Library Quantification kit. Each immunoSEQ 96-well plate was sequenced on its own single-read 150-cycle Illumina NextSeq 550 flow cell. Per the original workflow: Because only junctional sequences without quality scores were contained in the immunoSEQ output, filtering matching that applied to full-length reads could not be performed. Sequences were annotated with PyIR, a Python wrapper for IgBLAST v1.9, using IMGT germline references to assign V/J genes and CDR3. Any read was removed if the V/J assignment was weak (E-value above 1e-6), the CDR3 was missing, or the read contained stop codons, out-of-frame junctions, or ambiguous translated residues. V3J clonotypes were defined as sequences sharing an identical inferred V gene, J gene, and CDR3 amino acid sequence. To compute the percentage overlap between repertoires, the number of shared unique clonotypes was divided by the size of the smaller repertoire. Richness of each repertoire was evaluated using RTK rarefaction, the Chao1 estimator, and Recon v2.1 estimates of unobserved clonotypes. For all TCRbeta clonotypes obtained by the gDNA method from a handful of donors, generation probabilities were computed with OLGA. TCRdb retrieved this table from immuneACCESS and kept in-frame rearrangements only. Not all clones are present; in checked studies, unresolved V genes account for under half, and no reason is known for the remainder. The V and J calls and clone size were taken over from that table, and D and trimming were inferred from the DNA. This sample is represented by over 800,000 clones; over 90% of them were singletons. Around 24% of the sample is in the top ten clones.

This sequence uses TRBV28 and TRBJ2-7; matching of 6 bases hints at TRBD2 as the D gene. The receptor's source is a man aged 25-45 years in good health. The sequencing input was naive CD8+ T cells sorted from blood. In the paper's terms, the cell subset or site label means: CD45RA+CCR7+. CDR3 reads: CASSPPPYAGTSYEQYF. The DNA sequence follows: TGTGCCAGCAGCCCGCCCCCCTACGCGGGAACATCCTACGAGCAGTACTTC.